Described below is a single T cell receptor beta chain sequence and its context. Its specific antigen is unknown. Base qualities are not recorded, but no much larger clone differs from it by a single base. The record originates from a study of OX40 agonist ivuxolimab in advanced cancers. Concerning the study at large: Ivuxolimab was a fully human IgG2 agonistic monoclonal antibody targeting the costimulatory receptor OX40 (CD134). Patients were allowed to have had prior anti-PD-1, anti-PD-L1 or anti-CTLA-4 therapy, and 40% of the dose-escalation patients had previously received checkpoint inhibitors. Peripheral TCRbeta sequencing was intended to test whether TCR sequence diversity was altered and clonal T-cell expansion was caused by ivuxolimab. Partial responses occurred in three dose-escalation patients, of whom one had hepatocellular carcinoma and two had cutaneous melanoma. Of the approximately 50 dose-escalation patients, hepatocellular carcinoma was present in about 20, melanoma in roughly 15, renal cell carcinoma in 9 and head and neck cancer in 9. Intravenous ivuxolimab was administered to patients every 2 weeks at six dose levels: 0.01, 0.1, 0.3, 1.5, 3 and 10 mg/kg. In the dose-escalation cohort, 70% to 85% of patients were male, and the mean age was approximately 64 years, with a range of roughly 23 to 85. The paper describes the monotherapy dose-escalation part (N of about 55 patients) of the phase I trial of ivuxolimab. Overall study outcomes, separate from this receptor: At doses of 0.1 to 3.0 mg/kg, clonal expansion of both CD4+ and CD8+ T cells in blood was seen between baseline and week 6. Low levels of normalized T-cell clonal expansion were also seen in some patients who did not respond. The antigen specificity of the clonally expanded peripheral T cells was not determined. After ivuxolimab, expanded clones were on average more numerous among CD8+ T cells than among CD4+ T cells. Partial responders in the 0.1-3.0 mg/kg groups had among the lowest normalized peripheral clonal expansion, especially among CD8+ T cells.

Genomic DNA was isolated from the sorted cells so that the TCRbeta CDR3 region could be sequenced. The immunoSEQ Assay was used for sequencing of TCRbeta CDR3 regions. In its TCRdb copy, this immuneACCESS table keeps in-frame sequences only and misses some clones. Where compared with another copy, unresolved V genes explain less than half of these, and the others have no known cause. For this sample the table gives 72,000 or so clones, of which about 85% were detected only once. The ten largest clones represent 1.3% of the sample. Patients with autoimmune disease history or receiving systemic immunosuppression were excluded from the trial. Peripheral blood for TCR sequencing was collected from all dose cohorts at baseline, on cycle 4 day 1, and on cycle 7 day 1. The samples were drawn from a first-in-human, open-label, multicenter phase I dose-escalation trial of ivuxolimab. The trial enrolled adults with locally advanced or metastatic head and neck squamous cell, hepatocellular, melanoma or renal cell carcinoma. Before TCR sequencing, CD4+ T cells and CD8+ T cells from peripheral blood were sorted into separate populations.

From cysteine to phenylalanine, the CDR3 is 13 amino acids long. The sequence is cut down to CDR3 DNA, 39 bases in frame from base 1. Per the germline V gene (reference sequence), SEHNR is the CDR1 and FQNEAQ is the CDR2. For this chain, trimming is 5 bases at the V end and 7 bases at the J end, and the number of junction bases without a gene match is 4. The receptor's source is an adult with an advanced solid tumor such as melanoma, head and neck, liver or kidney cancer. The sample here was CD4+ or CD8+ T cells sorted from blood, taken in a trial of the OX40 agonist ivuxolimab. The chain joins TRBV7-9 to TRBJ1-5, with 8 bases aligning to TRBD1. This receptor carries the CDR3 CASSVTGEQPQHF. The DNA reads as follows: TGTGCCAGCAGCGTGACAGGGGAACAGCCCCAGCATTTT. Here the CDR3 is joined to the reference TRBV7-9 and TRBJ1-5 genes, and the full variable domain is: DTGVSQNPRHKITKRGQNVTFRCDPISEHNRLYWYRQTLGQGPEFLTYFQNEAQLEKSRLLSDRFSAERPKGSFSTLEIQRTEQGDSAMYLCASSVTGEQPQHFGDGTRLSIL.